This T cell receptor (beta chain) is from a study of control samples from healthy donors and cancer patients. Clones were read by immunoSEQ multiplex PCR, and TCRdb kept only the in-frame ones, dropping some. In the table there are about 82,000 clones, approximately 89% of which are singletons. This clone occurred a few times. The CDR3 covers 14 residues. Germline V gene sequence: CDR1 LGHDT, CDR2 YNNKEL (reference sequence). The V end lost 0 bases, the J end lost 11 bases, and 16 bases lay between the germline ends. Source material: blood. The clonotype was recovered from a man aged 45-65 years in good health. This chain links TRBV3-1 (or the pseudogene TRBV3-2) with TRBJ1-1; D call uncertain. The DNA for the CDR3 is TGTGCCAGCAGCCAAGATTACGGCGGCCGGTCCGCTTTCTTT. Translation: CASSQDYGGRSAFF.